This T cell receptor beta chain stems from a study of blood T cell repertoires in COVID-19. Method: immunoSEQ multiplex PCR; TCRdb's copy keeps in-frame clones and lacks some. Of around 170,000 clones in the sample, approximately 85% were seen once. This clonotype was obtained from a woman in her twenties or thirties who had recovered from COVID-19. Sequenced: PBMCs or T cells enriched from blood (not recorded which).

Here the CDR3 reads CASSNLRDAIEQYF. CDR3 sequence (DNA): TGTGCCAGCAGCAATTTGAGGGATGCGATCGAGCAGTACTTC. The chain joins TRBV11-2 to TRBJ2-7; the D gene is possibly TRBD2 (5 bases). Germline-derived CDR1 and CDR2 are SGHAT and FQNNGV. V shed 5 bases and J shed 6 bases, with 17 bases lying between them. The CDR3 contains 14 residues.